This T cell receptor beta chain was captured in a study of T cell changes during pregnancy in multiple sclerosis. Profiled with immunoSEQ multiplex PCR; TCRdb holds only in-frame clones, not every one. The table lists about 80,000 clones, around 90% of them singletons, with around 3% in the top ten. The germline V gene encodes CDR1 SGHDT and CDR2 YYEEEE. V was pared by 0 bases and J by 5 bases, with 4 bases of the junction left unmatched. The CDR3 is 17 amino acids. The sample holds one count of this clone. The sequence came from a female donor with multiple sclerosis, enrolled in a pregnancy study. The chain links TRBV5-6 to TRBJ2-1; 14 bases agree with TRBD2. The material was peripheral blood, obtained before pregnancy. The CDR3 DNA follows: TGTGCCAGCAGCTTGGCGACTAGCGGGAGGGCCGACAATGAGCAGTTCTTC. Amino acids: CASSLATSGRADNEQFF.